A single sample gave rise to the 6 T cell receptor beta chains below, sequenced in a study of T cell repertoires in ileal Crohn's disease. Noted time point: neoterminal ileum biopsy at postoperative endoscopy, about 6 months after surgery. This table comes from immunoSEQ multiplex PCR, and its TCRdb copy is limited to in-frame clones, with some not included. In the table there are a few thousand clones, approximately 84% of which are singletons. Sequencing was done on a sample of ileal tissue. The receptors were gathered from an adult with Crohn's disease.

The CDR3 DNA reads TGTGCCAGCAGCTTGATGGGGCGGGAGCAGTACTTC. Translation gives CASSLMGREQYF. The V call is TRBV5-5, the J call TRBJ2-7, with a possible D match to TRBD1 (5 bases). The CDR3 covers 12 residues. CDR1 SGHKS and CDR2 YYEKEE come from the germline V gene (reference sequence). Trimming cost V 1 base and J 7 bases, with 9 bases left between them.

CDR3 in DNA: TGCGCCAGCAGTCAAAGGGGGACTAGCGTCTCCTACGAGCAGTACTTC. Its protein is CASSQRGTSVSYEQYF. This chain links TRBV23-1 with TRBJ2-7; 10 bases fit TRBD2. TRBV23-1 is recorded as an ORF, its role being uncertain. The J segment lost 0 bases and the V segment lost 2 bases, leaving 4 bases of the junction unmatched. The CDR3 is 16 residues long.

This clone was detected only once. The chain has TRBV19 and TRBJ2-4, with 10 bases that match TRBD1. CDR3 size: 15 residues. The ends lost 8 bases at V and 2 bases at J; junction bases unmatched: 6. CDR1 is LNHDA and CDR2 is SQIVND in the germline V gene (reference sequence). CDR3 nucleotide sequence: TGTGCCAGTTCGACAGGGGGCACAACCAAAAACATTCAGTACTTC. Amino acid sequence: CASSTGGTTKNIQYF.

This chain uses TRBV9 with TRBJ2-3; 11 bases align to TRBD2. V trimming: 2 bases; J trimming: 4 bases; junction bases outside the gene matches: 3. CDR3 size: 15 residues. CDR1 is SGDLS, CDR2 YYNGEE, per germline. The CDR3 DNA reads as TGTGCCAGCAGCGTGGTAGCGGGGGGGCCAGATACGCAGTATTTT. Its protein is CASSVVAGGPDTQYF. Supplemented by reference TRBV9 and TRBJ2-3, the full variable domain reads DSGVTQTPKHLITATGQRVTLRCSPRSGDLSVYWYQQSLDQGLQFLIQYYNGEERAKGNILERFSAQQFPDLHSELNLSSLELGDSALYFCASSVVAGGPDTQYFGPGTRLTVL.

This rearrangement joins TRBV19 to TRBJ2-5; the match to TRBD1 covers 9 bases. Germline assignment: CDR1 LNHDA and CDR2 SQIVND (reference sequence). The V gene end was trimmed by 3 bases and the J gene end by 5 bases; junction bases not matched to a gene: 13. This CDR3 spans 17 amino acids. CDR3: CASSIPLGGTGTETQYF. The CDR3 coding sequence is TGTGCCAGTAGTATCCCTCTGGGCGGGACAGGGACGGAGACCCAGTACTTC.

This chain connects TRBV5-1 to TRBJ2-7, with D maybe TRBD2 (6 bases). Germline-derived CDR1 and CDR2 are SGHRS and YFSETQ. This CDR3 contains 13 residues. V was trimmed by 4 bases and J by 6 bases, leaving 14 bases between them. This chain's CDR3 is CASSGGSYGEQYF. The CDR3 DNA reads TGCGCCAGCAGCGGGGGGTCCTACGGCGAGCAGTACTTC.